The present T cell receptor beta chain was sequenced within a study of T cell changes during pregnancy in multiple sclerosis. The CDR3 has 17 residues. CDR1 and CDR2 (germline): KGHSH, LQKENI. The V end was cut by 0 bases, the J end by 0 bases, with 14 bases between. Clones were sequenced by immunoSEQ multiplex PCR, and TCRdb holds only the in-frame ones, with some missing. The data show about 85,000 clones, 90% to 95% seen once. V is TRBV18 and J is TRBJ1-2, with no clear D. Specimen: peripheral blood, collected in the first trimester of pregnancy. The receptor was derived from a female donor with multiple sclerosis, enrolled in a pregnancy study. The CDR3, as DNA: TGTGCCAGCTCACCACCTATAGTAACAGCTACTAACTATGGCTACACCTTC. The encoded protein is CASSPPIVTATNYGYTF.